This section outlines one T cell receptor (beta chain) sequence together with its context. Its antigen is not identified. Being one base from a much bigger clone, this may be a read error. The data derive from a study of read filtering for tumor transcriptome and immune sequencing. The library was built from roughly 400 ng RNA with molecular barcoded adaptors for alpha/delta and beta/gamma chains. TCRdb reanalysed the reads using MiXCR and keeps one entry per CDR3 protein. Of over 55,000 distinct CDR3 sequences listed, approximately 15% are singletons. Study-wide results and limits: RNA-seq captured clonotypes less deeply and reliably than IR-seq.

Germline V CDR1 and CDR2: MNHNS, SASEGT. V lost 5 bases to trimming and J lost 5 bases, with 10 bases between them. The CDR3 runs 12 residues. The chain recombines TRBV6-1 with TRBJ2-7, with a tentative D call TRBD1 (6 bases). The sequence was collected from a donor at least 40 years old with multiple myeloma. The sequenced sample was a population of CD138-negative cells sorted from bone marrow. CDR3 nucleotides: TGTGCCAGCAGTTGTACAGGGAACGAGCAGTACTTC. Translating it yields CASSCTGNEQYF.